These T cell receptor beta chains were read from a single sample in a study of shared clonotypes between healthy human individuals. Some clones are missing from TCRdb's copy, which holds only in-frame ones; the method was immunoSEQ multiplex PCR. The sample carries some 1,600,000 clones, around 98% recorded once. Sequencing was done on a sample of naive CD4+ T cells sorted from blood. Source of these receptors: a man aged 25-40 years in good health. Both conserved end residues are part of each CDR3. The D gene is left open where the match is weak. Rows give clone size only sometimes, using once, few, many, or a class for an expanded clone.

clone size	D gene	J gene	V gene	CDR3 protein	CDR3 DNA
NA	NA	TRBJ2-6	TRBV18	CASSLWTSPGNSGANVLTF	TGTGCCAGCTCACTTTGGACCTCCCCGGGGAACTCTGGGGCCAACGTCCTGACTTTC
once	NA	TRBJ2-6	TRBV5-4	CASSLESTTLSGANVLTF	TGTGCCAGCAGCTTGGAGAGTACCACACTATCTGGGGCCAACGTCCTGACTTTC
NA	TRBD2	TRBJ2-3	TRBV27	CASSEIGTTGRVYF	TGTGCCAGCAGTGAAATAGGGACCACGGGGAGGGTGTATTTT
NA	NA	TRBJ1-3	TRBV6-5	CASRAGQSSGNTIYF	TGTGCCAGCAGGGCCGGACAGTCCTCTGGAAACACCATATATTTT
NA	TRBD2	TRBJ2-1	TRBV16	CASSLRLAGGFNEQFF	TGTGCCAGCAGCCTAAGACTAGCGGGAGGATTCAATGAGCAGTTCTTC
once	TRBD2	TRBJ2-3	TRBV5-1	CASSLIAAGGTDTQYF	TGCGCCAGCAGCTTGATTGCGGCGGGAGGCACAGATACGCAGTATTTT
NA	NA	TRBJ2-7	TRBV7-9	CASSKIQSPYEQYF	TGTGCCAGCAGCAAGATACAATCCCCCTACGAGCAGTACTTC
NA	TRBD1	TRBJ2-7	TRBV28	CASSPTGIEQYF	TGTGCCAGCAGTCCGACAGGGATCGAGCAGTACTTC
once	NA	TRBJ2-6	TRBV10-1	CASSAYRDISGANVLTF	TGCGCCAGCAGTGCTTACCGGGACATCTCTGGGGCCAACGTCCTGACTTTC
NA	NA	TRBJ2-7	TRBV15	CATSRGNDYEQYF	TGTGCCACCAGCAGAGGCAATGACTACGAGCAGTACTTC
NA	NA	TRBJ1-1	TRBV2	CASSLGMNTEAFF	TGTGCCAGCAGTCTGGGCATGAACACTGAAGCTTTCTTT
NA	NA	TRBJ2-1	TRBV7-2	CASSPNNYNEQFF	TGTGCCAGCAGCCCCAACAACTACAATGAGCAGTTCTTC
NA	NA	TRBJ1-2	TRBV19	CASTLGGYGYTF	TGTGCCAGTACCCTGGGAGGGTATGGCTACACCTTC
NA	NA	TRBJ1-1	TRBV9	CASSPTGQNTEAFF	TGTGCCAGCAGCCCCACGGGCCAGAACACTGAAGCTTTCTTT
NA	TRBD1	TRBJ1-3	TRBV28	CASSTGDRPLHSGNTIYF	TGTGCCAGCAGTACAGGGGACAGACCCTTACACTCTGGAAACACCATATATTTT
NA	NA	TRBJ2-7	TRBV18	CASSPKTQTYEQYF	TGTGCCAGCTCACCAAAGACACAAACCTACGAGCAGTACTTC
once	TRBD2	TRBJ2-1	TRBV28	CASSFIVSGAYNEQFF	TGTGCCAGCAGTTTTATAGTAAGCGGGGCATACAATGAGCAGTTCTTC
NA	NA	TRBJ1-2	TRBV2	CASSEGSIGYYGYTF	TGTGCCAGCAGTGAAGGAAGTATAGGGTATTATGGCTACACCTTC
NA	NA	TRBJ2-3	TRBV29-1	CSAVVGTTDTQYF	TGCAGCGCCGTGGTAGGGACTACAGATACGCAGTATTTT
NA	NA	TRBJ2-7	TRBV5-1	CASSPVVGLLSNEQYF	TGCGCCAGCAGCCCGGTCGTTGGGCTCCTTTCAAACGAGCAGTACTTC
NA	NA	TRBJ2-3	TRBV5-4	CASSLGQSTDTQYF	TGTGCCAGCAGCCTTGGACAGAGCACAGATACGCAGTATTTT
NA	TRBD2	TRBJ2-3	TRBV11-2	CASSLVAGSTDTQYF	TGTGCCAGCAGCTTAGTAGCGGGGAGCACAGATACGCAGTATTTT
NA	TRBD2	TRBJ2-7	TRBV12-5	CASGLVRPDLLADTNGSSYEQYF	TGTGCTAGTGGTTTGGTACGGCCAGATCTACTAGCGGACACGAACGGAAGCTCCTACGAGCAGTACTTC
NA	NA	TRBJ1-1	TRBV19	CASSIGDSVNTEAFF	TGTGCCAGTAGTATAGGAGACAGCGTGAACACTGAAGCTTTCTTT
NA	TRBD1	TRBJ1-4	TRBV6-6	CASSYSLTGGNEKLFF	TGTGCCAGCAGTTACTCGTTGACAGGGGGAAATGAAAAACTGTTTTTT
NA	TRBD1	TRBJ1-1	TRBV6-5	CASSPTGLGEAFF	TGTGCCAGCAGTCCGACAGGGCTGGGTGAAGCTTTCTTT